A selection of T cell receptor beta chains follows, all from one sample in a study of technical replicates of blood from a few donors. Libraries were prepared by immunoSEQ multiplex PCR; TCRdb keeps only in-frame clonotypes and omits some of them. There are tens of thousands of clones in the sample; around 90% occur only once, and under 0.5% lies in the top ten. Sequencing was carried out using T cells isolated from PBMCs. Receptors were obtained from a human donor in good health. Each CDR3 is given with its conserved first and last residue. A D gene is named only where the DNA matches it firmly. Only part of the rows carry a size: once, few, many, or a class if the clone is expanded.

j_gene | d_gene | abundance | v_gene | CDR3nt | CDR3aa
TRBJ2-2 | NA | NA | TRBV6-4 | TGTGCCAGCAGTGATTTCGTAGCGGCGAACACCGGGGAGCTGTTTTTT | CASSDFVAANTGELFF
TRBJ1-3 | NA | NA | TRBV7-2 | TGTGCCAGCAGCGCAGGGAACCCAGGACGAAACACCATATATTTT | CASSAGNPGRNTIYF
TRBJ2-3 | TRBD1 | NA | TRBV7-9 | TGTGCCAGCAGCGGACAGGGGCATACGCAGTATTTT | CASSGQGHTQYF
TRBJ2-2 | NA | NA | TRBV6-1 | TGTGCCAGCAGACCCACTAGCACCGGGGAGCTGTTTTTT | CASRPTSTGELFF
TRBJ2-7 | TRBD2 | NA | TRBV6-5 | TGTGCCAGCAGTTGGCGGGGGGAGCAGTACTTC | CASSWRGEQYF
TRBJ2-3 | NA | NA | TRBV2 | TGTGCCAGCAGTGACTTCACAGATACGCAGTATTTT | CASSDFTDTQYF
TRBJ1-3 | NA | NA | TRBV6-1 | TGTGCCAGCAGTGAAGCAGGCGTAGCGCAGGGAGGCACCATATATTTT | CASSEAGVAQGGTIYF
TRBJ2-5 | NA | NA | TRBV9 | TGTGCCAGCAGCGTAGAGGGGTACCAAGAGACCCAGTACTTC | CASSVEGYQETQYF
TRBJ1-4 | NA | NA | TRBV19 | TGTGCCAGTAGTGAGGGTTCCTTGGGTGAAAAACTGTTTTTT | CASSEGSLGEKLFF
TRBJ2-2 | TRBD2 | NA | TRBV19 | TGTGCCAGTAGTGTTTGGACTAGCGGGATTTACACCGGGGAGCTGTTTTTT | CASSVWTSGIYTGELFF
TRBJ1-5 | NA | NA | TRBV6-5 | TGTGCCAGCAGTTACTTGGGCCGGGGAGGGCAGCCCCAGCATTTT | CASSYLGRGGQPQHF
TRBJ2-1 | NA | once | TRBV19 | TGTGCCAGTAGTATAGCTCCGAGCTCCTACAATGAGCAGTTCTTC | CASSIAPSSYNEQFF
TRBJ2-3 | TRBD2 | NA | TRBV7-8 | TGTGCCAGCAGCACACGAAATAGCGGGGTCACAGATACGCAGTATTTT | CASSTRNSGVTDTQYF
TRBJ1-4 | NA | few | TRBV21-1 | TGTGCCAGCAACGCGAGGAGAAATGAAAAACTGTTTTTT | CASNARRNEKLFF